This T cell receptor (beta chain) stems from a study of blood T cell repertoires in COVID-19. For the study at large: Samples of COVID-19 (acute and convalescent) were obtained from the United States, Italy and Spain. Sample material is recorded as cDNA or gDNA derived from T cells, B-cell-depleted T cells, or PBMCs.

V was cut by 0 bases and J by 9 bases, with 6 bases left in between. This CDR3 is built from 13 residues. Per the germline V gene, CDR1 is LNHDA and CDR2 is SQIVND (reference sequence). In the authors' methods: From reference gene primer amplification, estimates of nucleated cell counts were derived. Profiling relied on immunoSEQ multiplex PCR, and the TCRdb table lists in-frame clones only, not all of them. Clone size and V and J calls were adopted from that table, with D and trimming inferred from the DNA. The table lists around 620,000 clones, about nine tenths of them singletons. The sequence came from a woman aged 18 to 35 with acute or convalescent COVID-19. Sequencing input: peripheral blood. The genes are TRBV19 and TRBJ1-6; unclear D gene. The CDR3, as DNA: TGTGCCAGTAGTATAGACCGGGGTTCACCCCTCCACTTT. Encoded protein: CASSIDRGSPLHF.